This is a list of T cell receptor beta chains from one sample in a study of blood T cell repertoires in COVID-19. Assay used: immunoSEQ multiplex PCR; TCRdb lists only in-frame clones, some missing. The profile shows fewer than 130,000 clones, about 85% of them singletons. The sequenced sample was peripheral blood. These receptors originate from a human donor in a cohort sampled during active COVID-19. CDR3s include the opening cysteine and the closing phenylalanine or tryptophan. A D gene is named only where the DNA matches it firmly. The size of a clone is reported for some rows only, either as once, few or many, or as a class for expanded clones.

size	V	J	D	CDR3	DNA
-	TRBV10-2	TRBJ2-7	-	CASSYRDSPYEQYF	TGCGCCAGCAGTTACCGGGACTCCCCCTACGAGCAGTACTTC
-	TRBV18	TRBJ1-2	TRBD1	CASSPGTGSYGYTF	TGTGCCAGCTCACCTGGGACAGGAAGCTATGGCTACACCTTC
-	TRBV4-1	TRBJ1-5	-	CASSQDPSGSVNQPQHF	TGCGCCAGCAGCCAAGATCCCTCGGGAAGCGTAAATCAGCCCCAGCATTTT
-	TRBV29-1	TRBJ1-1	-	CSVENQGMNTEAFF	TGCAGCGTTGAAAATCAGGGGATGAACACTGAAGCTTTCTTT
-	TRBV7-3	TRBJ2-3	TRBD2	CASSLGGVSTDTQYF	TGTGCCAGCAGCTTAGGGGGGGTGAGCACAGATACGCAGTATTTT
-	TRBV6-5	TRBJ2-1	TRBD2	CASRRTRAPYNEQFF	TGTGCCAGCAGACGGACTAGGGCCCCCTACAATGAGCAGTTCTTC
-	TRBV12-3/TRBV12-4	TRBJ1-1	-	CASSFSEAFF	TGTGCCAGCAGTTTTAGCGAAGCTTTCTTT
once	TRBV11-3	TRBJ2-7	-	CASSLGSSDEQYF	TGTGCCAGCAGCTTAGGGAGTTCCGACGAGCAGTACTTC
-	TRBV11-2	TRBJ2-5	-	CASSLVGLLGWGGQETQYF	TGTGCCAGCAGCTTAGTAGGCTTACTAGGTTGGGGAGGCCAAGAGACCCAGTACTTC
-	TRBV24-1	TRBJ2-1	TRBD2	CATSDSSWTSGSTDEQFF	TGTGCCACCAGTGATTCATCCTGGACTAGCGGGAGCACCGATGAGCAGTTCTTC
-	TRBV19	TRBJ2-5	TRBD1	CASRQRGGQGVQETQYF	TGTGCCAGTAGACAGAGAGGGGGACAGGGGGTACAAGAGACCCAGTACTTC
-	TRBV7-6	TRBJ1-1	TRBD1	CASSLGGTGKDTEAFF	TGTGCCAGCAGCTTAGGCGGGACAGGGAAGGACACTGAAGCTTTCTTT
-	TRBV9	TRBJ1-2	-	CASSVGLNYGYTF	TGTGCCAGCAGCGTAGGACTCAACTATGGCTACACCTTC
-	TRBV15	TRBJ1-3	-	CATSREPGSSGNTIYF	TGTGCCACCAGCAGAGAGCCCGGGTCCTCTGGAAACACCATATATTTT
-	TRBV4-2	TRBJ1-2	TRBD1	CASSQDWGDSEAYGYTF	TGTGCCAGCAGCCAAGATTGGGGGGACAGCGAGGCCTATGGCTACACCTTC
few	TRBV2	TRBJ1-6	-	CASTLGDSYNSPLHF	TGTGCCAGCACCCTCGGTGATTCCTATAATTCACCCCTCCACTTT
-	TRBV9	TRBJ1-1	-	CASSPQTPNTEAFF	TGTGCCAGCAGCCCACAGACACCTAACACTGAAGCTTTCTTT
-	TRBV10-3	TRBJ1-5	-	CAISEWRGAGGQPQHF	TGTGCCATCAGTGAGTGGAGAGGGGCGGGGGGGCAGCCCCAGCATTTT
-	TRBV7-3	TRBJ2-2	TRBD2	CASSPDGGGPGELFF	TGTGCCAGCAGCCCTGACGGGGGGGGCCCCGGGGAGCTGTTTTTT
-	TRBV5-6	TRBJ2-2	TRBD2	CASSWGLAGVDGELFF	TGTGCCAGCAGCTGGGGACTAGCGGGAGTGGACGGGGAGCTGTTTTTT
-	TRBV4-1	TRBJ2-1	TRBD2	CASSPSQRAGGPGEQFF	TGCGCCAGCAGCCCATCACAGCGGGCGGGAGGGCCGGGTGAGCAGTTCTTC
-	TRBV6-1	TRBJ1-4	-	CASSESNSFNEKLFF	TGTGCCAGCAGTGAAAGTAATAGCTTCAATGAAAAACTGTTTTTT
-	TRBV6-6	TRBJ1-2	-	CASSAPPGNYGYTF	TGTGCCAGCTCCGCACCGCCGGGGAACTATGGCTACACCTTC
-	TRBV10-2	TRBJ2-5	-	CASRVGRGSWETQYF	TGCGCCAGCAGGGTTGGGCGGGGTAGTTGGGAGACCCAGTACTTC
-	TRBV4-1	TRBJ1-2	-	CASSQGDSLYGYTF	TGCGCCAGCAGCCAAGGGGACTCCCTGTATGGCTACACCTTC
-	TRBV5-6	TRBJ1-1	-	CASSLLFLAEAFF	TGTGCCAGCAGCCTCCTTTTTTTAGCTGAAGCTTTCTTT
-	TRBV25-1	TRBJ1-1	-	CASSESTGTEAFF	TGTGCCAGCAGTGAATCAACGGGCACTGAAGCTTTCTTT
-	TRBV27	TRBJ2-3	TRBD1	CASSYTGGPTDTQYF	TGTGCCAGCAGTTATACAGGGGGCCCCACAGATACGCAGTATTTT
few	TRBV28	TRBJ2-1	TRBD2	CASSLLKRLAGVKRQFF	TGTGCCAGCAGTTTACTGAAACGGCTAGCGGGAGTCAAACGGCAGTTCTTC
-	TRBV9	TRBJ2-3	-	CASSRRRGDNTDTQYF	TGTGCCAGCAGCCGGCGACGCGGGGATAACACAGATACGCAGTATTTT
-	TRBV19	TRBJ1-6	-	CASSIRDTNNSPLHF	TGTGCCAGTAGTATACGGGACACCAATAATTCACCCCTCCACTTT
once	TRBV27	TRBJ1-1	-	CASSAQANTEAFF	TGTGCCAGCAGTGCACAGGCGAACACTGAAGCTTTCTTT
-	TRBV6-1	TRBJ1-2	TRBD1	CASSENHLDRGYGYTF	TGTGCCAGCAGTGAAAACCACCTTGACAGGGGATATGGCTACACCTTC
-	TRBV27	TRBJ1-2	-	CASSTTGNYGYTF	TGTGCCAGCAGTACGACGGGGAACTATGGCTACACCTTC
-	TRBV28	TRBJ2-1	TRBD2	CASSSAGTSGRGNEQFF	TGTGCCAGCAGCTCCGCCGGGACTAGCGGGAGGGGGAATGAGCAGTTCTTC
-	TRBV30	TRBJ2-5	TRBD1	CAWNGQGQETQYF	TGTGCCTGGAACGGACAGGGGCAAGAGACCCAGTACTTC
-	TRBV10-3	TRBJ2-2	-	CAISAQVLTGELFF	TGTGCCATCAGTGCACAGGTTCTCACCGGGGAGCTGTTTTTT
once	TRBV18	TRBJ2-7	TRBD2	CASSPPSGVPEQYF	TGTGCCAGCTCACCACCTAGCGGGGTACCCGAGCAGTACTTC
-	TRBV12-3/TRBV12-4	TRBJ2-3	-	CASSSYTDTQYF	TGTGCCAGCAGTTCTTATACAGATACGCAGTATTTT
-	TRBV4-2	TRBJ2-7	TRBD1	CASSESHRGPYEQYF	TGTGCCAGCAGCGAATCACACAGGGGCCCTTACGAGCAGTACTTC
-	TRBV7-9	TRBJ2-5	TRBD1	CASSPGTGGAWETQYF	TGTGCCAGCAGCCCCGGGACAGGGGGCGCCTGGGAGACCCAGTACTTC
-	TRBV28	TRBJ1-5	TRBD1	CASSSGQGKQPQHF	TGTGCCAGCAGTTCGGGACAGGGGAAACAGCCCCAGCATTTT
-	TRBV2	TRBJ2-3	-	CASIPGLSTDTQYF	TGTGCCAGCATCCCGGGACTGAGCACAGATACGCAGTATTTT
-	TRBV3-1/TRBV3-2	TRBJ1-1	-	CASSHGRGQGEAFF	TGTGCCAGCAGCCACGGGCGTGGCCAGGGTGAAGCTTTCTTT
-	TRBV18	TRBJ1-1	-	CASSPNRNTEAFF	TGTGCCAGCTCACCAAACAGGAACACTGAAGCTTTCTTT
few	TRBV3-1/TRBV3-2	TRBJ2-3	TRBD2	CASSRSGVGGTQYF	TGTGCCAGCAGCCGTAGCGGGGTCGGGGGGACGCAGTATTTT
once	TRBV5-4	TRBJ2-3	TRBD1	CASSAGGTASTDTQYF	TGTGCCAGCAGCGCGGGTGGGACAGCAAGCACAGATACGCAGTATTTT
-	TRBV19	TRBJ2-1	-	CASSWAGLKNINEQFF	TGTGCCAGTAGTTGGGCTGGGCTGAAAAATATCAATGAGCAGTTCTTC
-	TRBV27	TRBJ2-2	TRBD1	CASSSGTGFVQNTGELFF	TGTGCCAGCAGTTCGGGGACAGGGTTTGTCCAGAACACCGGGGAGCTGTTTTTT
-	TRBV10-3	TRBJ2-5	TRBD2	CAISGTAGGRETQYF	TGTGCCATCAGTGGGACAGCGGGGGGAAGGGAGACCCAGTACTTC
-	TRBV4-1	TRBJ1-2	-	CASSGDLYGYTF	TGCGCCAGCAGCGGAGACCTCTATGGCTACACCTTC
once	TRBV30	TRBJ1-1	-	CAWRSGGPARGEAFF	TGTGCCTGGAGAAGTGGGGGCCCCGCTAGGGGTGAAGCTTTCTTT
few	TRBV4-1	TRBJ1-2	TRBD1	CASSPDRGDYGYTF	TGCGCCAGCAGCCCGGACAGGGGAGACTATGGCTACACCTTC
-	TRBV7-2	TRBJ2-1	TRBD2	CASSPRDSSGRANEQFF	TGTGCCAGCAGCCCCCGGGATTCTAGCGGGAGGGCAAATGAGCAGTTCTTC
few	TRBV6-5	TRBJ1-5	-	CASSLRVDQPQHF	TGTGCCAGCAGTCTCAGGGTCGATCAGCCCCAGCATTTT
-	TRBV27	TRBJ2-1	-	CASSSIPPRDSLYNEQFF	TGTGCCAGCAGTTCCATCCCCCCGCGGGACAGCCTATACAATGAGCAGTTCTTC
-	TRBV4-1	TRBJ1-2	-	CASSQPSAGGYGYTF	TGCGCCAGCAGCCAGCCGTCGGCGGGGGGCTATGGCTACACCTTC